Below, 27 T cell receptor beta chains from the same sample are listed, as sequenced in a study of Ad26.COV2.S vaccination and SARS-CoV-2 variants. Treatment given: some 20 received Ad26.COV2.S at low or high dose, single or two shots; 5 received placebo; per-sample allocation not given. The samples date from day 63 after the first vaccine or placebo injection. Only in-frame clones appear in the TCRdb table, and some are missing; sequencing was by immunoSEQ multiplex PCR. This table has fewer than 400,000 clones, 88% appearing once. The material was peripheral blood, obtained in a trial of Ad26.COV2.S vaccine versus placebo. The source is a person aged 18-60 years who received the Ad26.COV2.S COVID-19 vaccine or a placebo.

A single count supports this clone. Other DNA sequences of this sample code for an identical CDR3. The chain couples TRBV27 to TRBJ2-6; TRBD1 might be the D (6 bases). Germline loops: CDR1 MNHEY, CDR2 SMNVEV (reference sequence). This CDR3 region has 16 residues. V shed 0 bases and J shed 0 bases, with 6 bases lying between them. CDR3 in amino acids: CASSLSGGSGANVLTF. The CDR3, as DNA: TGTGCCAGCAGTTTATCAGGGGGCTCTGGGGCCAACGTCCTGACTTTC. Full variable domain (missing parts from reference TRBV27 and TRBJ2-6): EAQVTQNPRYLITVTGKKLTVTCSQNMNHEYMSWYRQDPGLGLRQIYYSMNVEVTDKGDVPEGYKVSRKEKRNFPLILESPSPNQTSLYFCASSLSGGSGANVLTFGAGSRLTVL.

CDR3 loop: CASSFGAESDTQYF. The DNA for the CDR3 is TGCGCCAGCAGCTTTGGCGCGGAGTCAGATACGCAGTATTTT. V is TRBV5-1 and J is TRBJ2-3; no definite D call. The length of the CDR3 is 14 residues. Germline CDR1 is SGHRS and CDR2 is YFSETQ. The V end was cut by 2 bases, the J end by 4 bases, with 11 bases between.

The rearrangement uses TRBV2 and TRBJ2-3; D tentatively fits TRBD1 or TRBD2 (5 bases each). This CDR3 is 15 amino acids long. CDR1 is SNHLY, CDR2 FYNNEI, per germline. Between the trimmed V and J ends, which lost 6 bases and 2 bases, there was a span of 15 bases. The CDR3 DNA is TGTGCCAGCAGGGTTACGGGACCTAACACAGATACGCAGTATTTT. Residues: CASRVTGPNTDTQYF.

This clone appeared once. Other DNA sequences of this sample code for an identical CDR3. The chain uses TRBV12-3 or TRBV12-4 and TRBJ1-1; D is undetermined. Trimming removed 3 bases from V and 1 base from J, with 3 bases in between. CDR3 length: 12 amino acids. The CDR3 nucleotides are TGTGCCAGCAGTTTCGGGAACACTGAAGCTTTCTTT. Amino acid sequence: CASSFGNTEAFF.

This chain connects TRBV2 to TRBJ2-1; the D gene is possibly TRBD2 (5 bases). Germline assignment: CDR1 SNHLY and CDR2 FYNNEI. V lost 8 bases, J lost 9 bases, and 20 bases lay in between. The CDR3 covers 14 residues. CDR3 protein: CASLEERSSAEQFF. The CDR3 DNA is TGTGCCAGCCTAGAAGAAAGAAGTAGCGCTGAGCAGTTCTTC.

The J gene is TRBJ2-2, the V gene TRBV10-3, with TRBD1 matching over 9 bases. V dropped 4 bases and J dropped 5; count of bases not matched to a gene: 5. Per the germline V gene, CDR1 is ENHRY and CDR2 is SYGVKD. CDR3 length: 15 amino acids. CDR3: CAISGFGQGTGELFF. The CDR3 DNA follows: TGTGCCATCAGTGGGTTCGGACAGGGGACCGGGGAGCTGTTTTTT.

Here the CDR3 DNA reads TGTGCCAGCAGGTCCACCGGACTAGCGACAGATACGCAGTATTTT. Residues: CASRSTGLATDTQYF. The rearrangement uses TRBV9 and TRBJ2-3, with 9 bases matching TRBD2. V shed 5 bases, J shed 3 bases, and the junction held 7 bases outside the gene matches. The CDR3 is made up of 15 amino acids. CDR1 and CDR2 (germline): SGDLS, YYNGEE. The full variable domain, rest sourced from reference TRBV9 and TRBJ2-3, is DSGVTQTPKHLITATGQRVTLRCSPRSGDLSVYWYQQSLDQGLQFLIQYYNGEERAKGNILERFSAQQFPDLHSELNLSSLELGDSALYFCASRSTGLATDTQYFGPGTRLTVL.

This clone turned up a few times. The chain couples TRBV7-9 to TRBJ1-4; D remains ambiguous. The CDR3 runs to 16 residues. From germline, CDR1 is SEHNR and CDR2 FQNEAQ (reference sequence). V was trimmed by 5 bases and J by 4 bases, leaving 17 bases between them. CDR3 DNA sequence: TGTGCCAGCAGCCTAGGCGGTAGCCCCCTTAATGAAAAACTGTTTTTT. Translation gives CASSLGGSPLNEKLFF.

The chain uses TRBV5-1 and TRBJ2-3; TRBD1 agrees at 12 bases. There are 16 residues in the CDR3. Germline V CDR1 and CDR2: SGHRS, YFSETQ. V shed 3 bases and J 2 bases; nucleotides not matched to a gene: 4. The CDR3: CASSSGTGGPTDTQYF. CDR3 nucleotides: TGCGCCAGCAGCTCGGGGACAGGGGGCCCCACAGATACGCAGTATTTT.

This clone has only one observation. The chain combines TRBV20-1 with TRBJ1-2; TRBD1 agrees at 8 bases. The V and J ends lost 3 bases and 6 bases, in that order; junction bases with no gene match: 12. CDR1 is DFQATT, CDR2 SNEGSKA, per germline (reference sequence). CDR3 size: 15 residues. The CDR3 here is CSASPSRGTGDGYTF. DNA of the CDR3: TGCAGTGCTAGTCCATCGCGGGGGACAGGAGATGGCTACACCTTC.

The chain uses TRBV2 and TRBJ1-5, with 10 bases aligning to TRBD1. Germline V lookup: CDR1 SNHLY, CDR2 FYNNEI. V shed 6 bases, J shed 10 bases, and the junction held 18 bases outside the gene matches. This CDR3 region has 17 residues. CDR3 protein: CASRKDDPDRGLVPQHF. The DNA of the CDR3 is TGTGCCAGCAGGAAGGACGACCCAGACAGGGGGCTGGTACCCCAGCATTTT.

The chain is built from TRBV4-1 and TRBJ1-1, with a weak D call TRBD1 (6 bases). V lost 3 bases and J 6 bases, leaving 26 bases between the germline ends. CDR1 is MGHRA and CDR2 is YSYEKL in the germline V gene. This CDR3 spans 18 amino acids. The CDR3 sequence: CASSHIFSRGGAAPEAFF. The CDR3 DNA sequence: TGCGCCAGCAGCCATATTTTCTCTAGGGGGGGGGCGGCCCCTGAAGCTTTCTTT.

The chain joins TRBV10-3 to TRBJ1-6, with D possibly TRBD1 on 5 matching bases. From germline, CDR1 is ENHRY and CDR2 SYGVKD. The CDR3 has 14 residues. V gave up 6 bases and J gave up 5 bases, with 11 bases separating them. As DNA, the CDR3 is TGTGCCATCAGCAGGGAGGAGAATAATTCACCCCTCCACTTT. Its translation: CAISREENNSPLHF.

V usage is TRBV7-9 and J usage is TRBJ1-3; no definite D call. CDR3 size: 16 residues. Germline CDR1 and CDR2: SEHNR and FQNEAQ (reference sequence). V was shortened by 5 bases and J by 2 bases, with 16 bases between the two germline ends. Here the CDR3 reads CASSPSGLGAGNTIYF. CDR3 nucleotides: TGTGCCAGCAGCCCGAGCGGTTTAGGAGCTGGAAACACCATATATTTT.

The chain links TRBV7-9 to TRBJ1-4; tentative D call: TRBD1 (6 bases). There are 15 residues in the CDR3. Trimming took 2 bases from V and 0 from J, leaving 7 bases between them. The V gene's germline CDR1 is SEHNR and CDR2 FQNEAQ (reference sequence). The CDR3 protein is CASSLWTATNEKLFF. The CDR3 coding sequence is TGTGCCAGCAGCTTATGGACAGCAACTAATGAAAAACTGTTTTTT. Based on the CDR3 plus reference TRBV7-9 and TRBJ1-4, the full variable domain is DTGVSQNPRHKITKRGQNVTFRCDPISEHNRLYWYRQTLGQGPEFLTYFQNEAQLEKSRLLSDRFSAERPKGSFSTLEIQRTEQGDSAMYLCASSLWTATNEKLFFGSGTQLSVL.

The chain links TRBV10-1 to TRBJ2-2; D gene uncertain. Deletions cut 0 bases from V and 1 base from J, with 9 bases between. Germline V gene sequence: CDR1 WNHNN, CDR2 SYGVQD (reference sequence). The CDR3 length is 16 residues. CDR3 residues: CASSESRLVNTGELFF. The CDR3 region has the DNA TGCGCCAGCAGTGAGTCGAGGCTTGTGAACACCGGGGAGCTGTTTTTT.

J is TRBJ2-1 and V is TRBV1; TRBD2 was called by the table and not checked on the DNA. TRBV1 is assigned pseudogene status. CDR3 length: 15 residues. CDR3 sequence: CTSSRGLAGGAVQFF. In DNA, the CDR3 is TGCACCAGCAGCCGCGGACTAGCGGGGGGGGCAGTGCAGTTCTTC.

The rearrangement joins TRBV7-8 to TRBJ2-5, with 13 positions matching TRBD2. This CDR3 is 20 amino acids long. The trim removed 4 bases at V and 4 bases at J, leaving 18 bases unmatched. Germline CDR1 and CDR2: SGHVS and FQNEAQ. CDR3 DNA sequence: TGTGCCAGCAGCTCAGCATTCGGACTAGCGGGGGTCCTACAGGGAGAGACCCAGTACTTC. It codes for CASSSAFGLAGVLQGETQYF.

This clone was seen just once. J is TRBJ2-2 and V is TRBV27; 8 bases line up with TRBD2. Germline V gives CDR1 MNHEY, CDR2 SMNVEV (reference sequence). The J segment lost 6 bases and the V segment lost 2 bases, leaving 2 bases of the junction unmatched. CDR3 length: 14 residues. CDR3 sequence: CASSLRGGPGELFF. DNA of the CDR3: TGTGCCAGCAGTTTACGGGGGGGCCCCGGGGAGCTGTTTTTT.

The V gene is TRBV7-2, the J gene TRBJ2-3, with D unresolved. Between the trimmed V and J ends, which lost 10 bases and 4 bases, there was a span of 9 bases. The CDR3 spans 11 residues. Germline CDR1 SGHTA, CDR2 FQGNSA. The CDR3 region is CAIAGADTQYF. The DNA for the CDR3 is TGTGCCATCGCAGGTGCAGATACGCAGTATTTT.

The chain links TRBV6-2 or TRBV6-3 to TRBJ2-2, with TRBD1 matching over 7 bases. The CDR3 has 15 residues. Germline-derived CDR1 and CDR2 are MNHEY and SVGEGT. With V trimmed by 6 bases and J by 8 bases, 12 bases remained unmatched. CDR3: CASSHGQVRIGELFF. Written as DNA, the CDR3 is TGTGCCAGCAGCCACGGACAGGTCCGGATAGGGGAGCTGTTTTTT.

The chain is built from TRBV10-3 and TRBJ1-6; TRBD1 agrees at 9 bases. Germline V gene sequence: CDR1 ENHRY, CDR2 SYGVKD. After removal of 4 bases from V and 2 bases from J, the junction contained 15 bases not matched to a gene. The length of the CDR3 is 20 residues. The CDR3 nucleotides are TGTGCCATCAGTGTGGCCCCGGGACAGGGTGGAAATACCTATAATTCACCCCTCCACTTT. This sequence encodes CAISVAPGQGGNTYNSPLHF.

The chain recombines TRBV6-5 with TRBJ1-4, with 9 nucleotides matching TRBD1. In germline, CDR1 is MNHEY, CDR2 SVGAGI. After removal of 5 bases from V and 5 bases from J, the junction contained 6 bases not matched to a gene. The CDR3 spans 15 residues. For the CDR3, the DNA is TGTGCCAGCAGTCCATACAGGGGGCTAAATGAAAAACTGTTTTTT. Residues: CASSPYRGLNEKLFF.

V gene TRBV7-2 combines with J gene TRBJ1-5; TRBD1 is a possible D gene (5 bases). Per germline, CDR1 SGHTA and CDR2 FQGNSA. Trimming left V 3 bases short and J 7 bases short, with 13 bases between. The CDR3 has 14 amino acids. In DNA form, the CDR3 reads TGTGCCAGCAGCTTGCCCGGGGCTGAACAGCCCCAGCATTTT. It codes for CASSLPGAEQPQHF.

The chain uses TRBV5-1 and TRBJ1-6; 8 bases line up with TRBD1. After removal of 2 bases from V and 9 bases from J, the junction contained 7 bases not matched to a gene. The CDR3 is 15 amino acids. CDR1 is SGHRS, CDR2 YFSETQ, per germline. The CDR3 region has the DNA TGCGCCAGCAGCTTAGGGACAGGTTTAGGTTCACCCCTCCACTTT. As protein: CASSLGTGLGSPLHF.

The chain is built from TRBV7-2 and TRBJ2-3, with 10 bases fitting TRBD2. Germline assignment: CDR1 SGHTA and CDR2 FQGNSA. Trimming cost V 3 bases and J 0 bases; bases outside gene matches: 12. The CDR3 runs to 19 residues. The CDR3 reads CASSFLLLAGFTSTDTQYF. The CDR3 bases are TGTGCCAGCAGCTTTCTTTTACTAGCGGGGTTCACTAGCACAGATACGCAGTATTTT.

V is TRBV3-1 (or the pseudogene TRBV3-2) and J is TRBJ2-3; TRBD2 matches at 12 bases. The germline CDR1 and CDR2 sequences are LGHDT and YNNKEL (reference sequence). With 3 bases clipped from V and 4 bases from J, the junction kept 11 bases outside the gene matches. The CDR3 covers 18 residues. The CDR3 DNA follows: TGTGCCAGCAGCCAGGTCCTAGCGGGGGGGCCGGGGTCAGATACGCAGTATTTT. Residues: CASSQVLAGGPGSDTQYF.